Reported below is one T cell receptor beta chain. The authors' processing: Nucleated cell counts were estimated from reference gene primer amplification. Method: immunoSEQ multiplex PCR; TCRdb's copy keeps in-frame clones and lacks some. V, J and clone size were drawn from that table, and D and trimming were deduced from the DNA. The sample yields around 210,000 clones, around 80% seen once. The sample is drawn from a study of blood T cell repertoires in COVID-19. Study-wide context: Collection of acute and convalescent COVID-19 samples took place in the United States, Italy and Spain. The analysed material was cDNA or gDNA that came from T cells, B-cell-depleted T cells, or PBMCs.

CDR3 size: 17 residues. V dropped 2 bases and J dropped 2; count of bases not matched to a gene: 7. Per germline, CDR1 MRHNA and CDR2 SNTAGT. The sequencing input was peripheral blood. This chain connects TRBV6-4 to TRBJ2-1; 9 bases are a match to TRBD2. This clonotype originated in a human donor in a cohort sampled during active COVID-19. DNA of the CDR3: TGTGCCAGCAGTGACAGGGCTAGCGGGAAGCCCTACAATGAGCAGTTCTTC. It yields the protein CASSDRASGKPYNEQFF.